Below are 29 T cell receptor beta chains sequenced from a single sample in a study of T-cell memory formation after mild COVID-19. TCRdb called the 5' RACE reads again in MiXCR, with one record for every CDR3 protein. The data hold more than 85,000 distinct CDR3 sequences, with 11% observed a single time. The specimen was PBMCs or a T cell subset sorted from them (not recorded which). The receptor source for this set is a man younger than 35 who had mild COVID-19 (a few samples of this study predate the infection). Cell type and time point are not known.

In this sample, this clonotype turned up a few times. V and J are TRBV28 and TRBJ1-1; D ambiguous. V was cut by 6 bases and J by 4 bases, with 9 bases left in between. The CDR3 contains 12 residues. Looked up from germline, CDR1 is MDHEN and CDR2 is SYDVKM. CDR3 sequence (DNA): TGTGCCAGCAGCTCGGGTTCCACTGAAGCTTTCTTT. Translated, it gives CASSSGSTEAFF.

This clonotype came up many times. V gene TRBV7-8 combines with J gene TRBJ1-3; D might be TRBD1 (6 bases). This CDR3 is built from 17 residues. With 5 bases removed from V and 2 bases from J, the gap between germline ends came to 19 bases. Per the germline V gene, CDR1 is SGHVS and CDR2 is FQNEAQ. In DNA form, the CDR3 reads TGTGCCAGCAGCATTTTTCAAGGGGGTTTTGCTGGAAACACCATATATTTT. Translation gives CASSIFQGGFAGNTIYF.

This chain links TRBV7-9 with TRBJ2-1; D is unclear. CDR3 length: 12 residues. V was cut by 2 bases and J by 8 bases, with 7 bases left in between. CDR1 and CDR2 from the germline V gene are SEHNR and FQNEAQ (reference sequence). CDR3 sequence: CASSLLADEQFF. The CDR3, as DNA: TGTGCCAGCAGCTTATTAGCAGATGAGCAGTTCTTC. Combining the CDR3 with reference TRBV7-9 and TRBJ2-1 gives the whole variable domain DTGVSQNPRHKITKRGQNVTFRCDPISEHNRLYWYRQTLGQGPEFLTYFQNEAQLEKSRLLSDRFSAERPKGSFSTLEIQRTEQGDSAMYLCASSLLADEQFFGPGTRLTVL.

This chain connects TRBV2 to TRBJ1-5; D unclear. CDR3 length: 13 amino acids. Trimming removed 6 bases at V and 1 base at J, with 7 bases between. The germline CDR1 and CDR2 sequences are SNHLY and FYNNEI. Written as DNA, the CDR3 is TGTGCCAGCAGGCAAAGGAGCAATCAGCCCCAGCATTTT. Its translation: CASRQRSNQPQHF. Using reference TRBV2 and TRBJ1-5 for the parts outside the CDR3, the full variable domain is EPEVTQTPSHQVTQMGQEVILRCVPISNHLYFYWYRQILGQKVEFLVSFYNNEISEKSEIFDDQFSVERPDGSNFTLKIRSTKLEDSAMYFCASRQRSNQPQHFGDGTRLSIL.

This clonotype was detected ten times or more. The gene calls are TRBV4-1 and TRBJ2-2, with a tentative D call TRBD2 (6 bases). There are 15 residues in the CDR3. V was pared by 4 bases and J by 2 bases, with 11 bases between. Germline CDR1 and CDR2: MGHRA and YSYEKL. As DNA, the CDR3 is TGCGCCAGCAGCCGTGGGACTGCTAACACCGGGGAGCTGTTTTTT. This codes for CASSRGTANTGELFF.

J is TRBJ2-7 and V is TRBV7-9; TRBD2 might be the D (5 bases). This CDR3 spans 12 amino acids. Germline V gives CDR1 SEHNR, CDR2 FQNEAQ (reference sequence). The V gene lost 9 bases and the J gene lost 5 bases, with 14 bases spanning the gap. CDR3 sequence: CASQIGSDEQYV. The DNA of the CDR3 is TGTGCCAGTCAGATTGGGAGCGACGAGCAGTACGTC.

V is TRBV7-9 and J is TRBJ2-1, with D perhaps TRBD2 (6 bases). Germline assignment: CDR1 SEHNR and CDR2 FQNEAQ (reference sequence). The CDR3 runs 13 residues. V was clipped by 6 bases and J by 8 bases, with 14 bases between them. The CDR3 loop is CASSWEEGHEQFF. CDR3 in DNA: TGTGCCAGCAGTTGGGAGGAGGGCCATGAGCAGTTCTTC.

The V gene is TRBV7-2, the J gene TRBJ2-6; D is possibly TRBD1 (5 bases). Germline V gene data show CDR1 as SGHTA and CDR2 as FQGNSA. The CDR3 runs 17 residues. Trimming stripped 2 bases from V and 0 bases from J, with 11 bases between. This chain's CDR3 is CASSLQGMVSGANVLTF. The CDR3 DNA is TGTGCCAGCAGCTTACAGGGTATGGTCTCTGGGGCCAACGTCCTGACTTTC.

This clonotype has just a few counts. The chain employs TRBV11-2 and TRBJ2-7; 10 bases are a match to TRBD1. CDR1 is SGHAT, CDR2 FQNNGV, per germline. The CDR3 runs 15 residues. V was pared by 5 bases and J by 6 bases, with 10 bases of the junction left unmatched. In DNA, the CDR3 is TGTGCCAGCAGCCGTAGCCGGGACAGGGGACGCGAGCAGTACTTC. Translation gives CASSRSRDRGREQYF.

This chain links TRBV19 with TRBJ2-2; 13 bases are a match to TRBD2. The CDR3 has 19 residues. The germline gives CDR1 LNHDA, CDR2 SQIVND (reference sequence). The junction had 12 bases not matched to a gene; V was cut back by 5 bases and J by 3 bases. The CDR3 region has the DNA TGTGCCAGTAGTTTTCCGGGACTAGCGGGGTCGTCAGACACCGGGGAGCTGTTTTTT. Translating gives CASSFPGLAGSSDTGELFF.

The chain carries TRBV29-1 and TRBJ2-5, with 7 bases matching TRBD1. The closer fit of TRBJ2-1 to the DNA end suggests the J call may be wrong. CDR3 length equals 12 residues. Germline CDR1 and CDR2: SQVTM and ANQGSEA. The CDR3 loop is CSAETGPTEQFF. CDR3 in DNA: TGCAGCGCTGAGACAGGGCCCACTGAGCAGTTCTTC.

For this clonotype: A much larger clonotype is one base distant, so this may be a read error. The CDR3 region is CVSSLPPLSGNSSYEQYF. The CDR3 DNA reads as TGCGTCAGCAGCTTGCCCCCCCTGAGCGGGAACAGCTCCTACGAGCAGTACTTC. V usage is TRBV5-1 and J usage is TRBJ2-7; TRBD2 aligns across 7 bases. Germline lookup yields CDR1 SGHRS and CDR2 YFSETQ. CDR3 length: 18 residues.

The chain carries TRBV6-2 or TRBV6-3 and TRBJ2-2; tentatively, D is TRBD2 (6 bases). Germline V lookup: CDR1 MNHEY, CDR2 SVGEGT. The ends were cut back, 2 bases at V and 9 bases at J, with 10 bases in the middle. There are 13 residues in the CDR3. The CDR3: CASSYVGLRELFF. The CDR3 bases are TGTGCCAGCAGTTACGTGGGACTGAGGGAGCTGTTTTTT.

This clonotype was observed a handful of times. This CDR3 reads CASSHRGEPGQETQYF. CDR3 in DNA: TGCGCCAGCAGCCACCGGGGCGAACCTGGACAAGAGACCCAGTACTTC. This rearrangement joins TRBV4-1 to TRBJ2-5; D could derive from TRBD1 or TRBD2 (5 bases each). This CDR3 is built from 16 residues. The germline gives CDR1 MGHRA, CDR2 YSYEKL. Trimming left V 3 bases short and J 2 bases short, with 16 bases between.

This clonotype has at least ten counts. V is TRBV12-3 or TRBV12-4 and J is TRBJ1-1, with a possible D match to TRBD1 (6 bases). Trimming removed 2 bases at V and 4 bases at J, with 11 bases between. This CDR3 contains 14 residues. Written as DNA, the CDR3 is TGTGCCAGCAGTTTAATGGGGGCTGGCACTGAAGCTTTCTTT. Residues: CASSLMGAGTEAFF.

This clonotype has only a few counts. The rearrangement uses TRBV4-1 and TRBJ2-4; a weak D match, TRBD1 (5 bases). Germline V gene sequence: CDR1 MGHRA, CDR2 YSYEKL. The CDR3 extends over 18 amino acids. The V end was cut by 2 bases, the J end by 4 bases, with 21 bases between. CDR3 residues: CASSQWGGDSRQKNIQYF. CDR3 sequence (DNA): TGCGCCAGCAGCCAATGGGGTGGAGACAGCCGTCAAAAAAACATTCAGTACTTC.

This clonotype has just a few counts. The rearrangement uses TRBV21-1 and TRBJ1-5. TRBV21-1 is noted as a pseudogene. The CDR3 is made up of 17 amino acids. The CDR3 DNA reads TGTGCCAGCAGTAAACGCCCCGGGAGGGCGGGGAATCAGCCCCAGCATTTT. Its translation: CASSKRPGRAGNQPQHF.

The genes are TRBV7-3 and TRBJ2-5; D not certain. V lost 5 bases and J 5 bases, leaving 15 bases between the germline ends. This CDR3 has 14 amino acids. Looked up from germline, CDR1 is SGHTA and CDR2 is FQGTGA. CDR3 region: CASSPTTARETQYF. The CDR3 DNA follows: TGTGCCAGCAGCCCGACGACTGCCCGGGAGACCCAGTACTTC.

This clonotype showed up just a few times. This chain uses TRBV27 with TRBJ2-6; 9 bases are a match to TRBD1. J lost 4 bases, V lost 6 bases, and 10 bases had no gene match. Looked up from germline, CDR1 is MNHEY and CDR2 is SMNVEV (reference sequence). This CDR3 contains 17 residues. The CDR3 coding sequence is TGTGCCAGCAGCCAGTGGACAGGGGTGTTAGGGGCCAACGTCCTGACTTTC. This encodes CASSQWTGVLGANVLTF. Variable domain in full (rest from reference TRBV27 and TRBJ2-6): EAQVTQNPRYLITVTGKKLTVTCSQNMNHEYMSWYRQDPGLGLRQIYYSMNVEVTDKGDVPEGYKVSRKEKRNFPLILESPSPNQTSLYFCASSQWTGVLGANVLTFGAGSRLTVL.

This clonotype has more than one count but fewer than ten. The chain recombines TRBV6-2 or TRBV6-3 with TRBJ2-7; D may be TRBD1 (6 bases). The CDR3 runs to 17 residues. Germline values: CDR1 MNHEY, CDR2 SVGEGT. The V and J ends lost 5 bases and 2 bases respectively, with 22 bases between them. This CDR3 reads CASSLAIGGEGTYEQYV. The CDR3 region has the DNA TGTGCCAGCAGTCTTGCTATTGGGGGCGAGGGGACCTACGAGCAGTACGTC.

The V call is TRBV5-6, the J call TRBJ2-7; D gene unclear. CDR1 is SGHDT, CDR2 YYEEEE, per germline. The CDR3 covers 14 residues. V lost 4 bases to trimming and J lost 2 bases, with 13 bases between them. The CDR3 DNA sequence: TGTGCCAGCAGCCCTCGGGCCAACCCCTACGAGCAGTACGTC. It yields the protein CASSPRANPYEQYV.

The rearrangement uses TRBV20-1 and TRBJ1-1; D is unresolved. Germline V CDR1 and CDR2: DFQATT, SNEGSKA (reference sequence). This CDR3 comprises 14 residues. Trimming stripped 7 bases from V and 1 base from J, with 16 bases between. CDR3: CSVLVWEANTEAFF. CDR3 coding DNA: TGCAGTGTTTTAGTTTGGGAGGCGAACACTGAAGCTTTCTTT.

The table lists this clonotype with many counts. The V and J genes are TRBV12-3 or TRBV12-4 and TRBJ2-5, with 7 bases fitting TRBD1. The CDR3 is 13 amino acids. V lost 3 bases, J lost 3 bases, and 1 base stayed unmatched. The CDR3 bases are TGTGCCAGCAGTTTCCAGGGGGAAGAGACCCAGTACTTC. Translation: CASSFQGEETQYF.

This chain joins TRBV7-9 and TRBJ2-1; D unresolved. V gave up 5 bases and J gave up 4 bases, with 3 bases separating them. Germline V gene data show CDR1 as SEHNR and CDR2 as FQNEAQ (reference sequence). CDR3 size: 11 residues. Here the CDR3 reads CASSRYNEQFF. CDR3 coding DNA: TGTGCCAGCAGCCGATACAATGAGCAGTTCTTC.

This clonotype was seen a few times. The V gene is TRBV20-1, the J gene TRBJ1-1, with D unclear. From germline, CDR1 is DFQATT and CDR2 SNEGSKA (reference sequence). The CDR3 runs to 14 residues. V was cut by 3 bases and J by 6 bases, with 17 bases left in between. The DNA for the CDR3 is TGCAGTGCTAGGCGGACGGGGAATGGAGCTGAAGCTTTCTTT. Its protein is CSARRTGNGAEAFF.

This chain joins TRBV6-2 or TRBV6-3 and TRBJ1-5; D remains ambiguous. With 2 bases removed from V and 0 bases from J, the gap between germline ends came to 5 bases. The CDR3 contains 14 residues. From germline, CDR1 is MNHEY and CDR2 SVGEGT. This CDR3 is CASSYGTSNQPQHF. The CDR3 bases are TGTGCCAGCAGTTACGGAACTAGCAATCAGCCCCAGCATTTT.

V gene TRBV4-1 combines with J gene TRBJ2-6, with TRBD1 as a possible D gene (5 bases). In germline, CDR1 is MGHRA, CDR2 YSYEKL. This CDR3 has 19 residues. V shed 3 bases and J shed 0 bases, with 18 bases lying between them. CDR3 loop: CASSQLGGTGFSGANVLTF. CDR3 DNA: TGCGCCAGCAGCCAGCTGGGTGGAACAGGATTCTCTGGGGCCAACGTCCTGACTTTC.

The chain employs TRBV7-2 and TRBJ2-5; TRBD1 is a possible D gene (6 bases). V dropped 6 bases and J dropped 4 bases, with 15 bases sitting between them. This CDR3 has 14 amino acids. Germline lookup yields CDR1 SGHTA and CDR2 FQGNSA. Here the CDR3 DNA reads TGTGCCAGCAGTCTAACAGGGAGTGGAGAGACCCAGTACTTC. Residues: CASSLTGSGETQYF.

This chain links TRBV4-1 with TRBJ2-2; D is perhaps TRBD1 (5 bases). This CDR3 spans 15 amino acids. CDR1 and CDR2 from the germline V gene are MGHRA and YSYEKL. The V end was cut by 8 bases, the J end by 0 bases, with 13 bases between. CDR3 loop: CASGIRQTNTGELFF. The CDR3 DNA reads TGCGCCAGCGGAATAAGACAGACGAACACCGGGGAGCTGTTTTTT.